These T cell receptor beta chains were read from a single sample in a study of CD8 T cells in Susac syndrome. In TCRdb, the immunoSEQ multiplex PCR reads were re-called with MiXCR into one record per CDR3 protein. The sample includes 80,000 or so distinct CDR3 sequences, under 95% of them seen just once. The sequencing sample was made of CD4+ T cells from PBMCs. These receptors were collected from a human donor with Susac syndrome. CDR3s include the opening cysteine and the closing phenylalanine or tryptophan. The D gene is left open where the match is weak. Clone size is given for some rows only: seen once, a few or many times, or a class if the clone is expanded.

j_gene,d_gene,v_gene,abundance,CDR3nt,CDR3aa
TRBJ2-7,.,TRBV28,.,TGTGCCAGCAGCCCACTGGGAGAGGGCTCCTACTCCTACGAGCAGTACTTC,CASSPLGEGSYSYEQYF
TRBJ2-7,TRBD1,TRBV20-1,.,TGCAGTGCTAGAGGGGAGGACAGGGGGCCCTACGAGCAGTACTTC,CSARGEDRGPYEQYF
TRBJ1-2,TRBD1,TRBV7-2,.,TGTGCCAGCAGCTTAGATTTTACAGGGGCTAACTATGGCTACACCTTC,CASSLDFTGANYGYTF
TRBJ2-7,TRBD2,TRBV3-1,.,TGTGCCAGCAGCCAAGGGGCGACTAGCGGATACGAGCAGTACTTC,CASSQGATSGYEQYF
TRBJ2-4,.,TRBV10-3,.,TGTGCCATCAGTGGTGACCCCAACGGGAACATTCAGTACTTC,CAISGDPNGNIQYF
TRBJ2-1,TRBD2,TRBV12-3/TRBV12-4,.,TGTGCCAGCAGCCCCCTAGCGGGAGCGGGAAATGAGCAGTTCTTC,CASSPLAGAGNEQFF
TRBJ2-7,TRBD1,TRBV27,.,TGTGCCAGCAGTTCGGGACAGCTAGCCGAGCAGTACTTC,CASSSGQLAEQYF
TRBJ1-2,.,TRBV20-1,once,TGCAGTGCTAGAGATGACTCTCCTATCGGTGGCTACACCTTC,CSARDDSPIGGYTF
TRBJ1-4,.,TRBV6-1,.,TGTGCCAGCAGAAGGGGGGACATCCAGGAAAAACTGTTTTTT,CASRRGDIQEKLFF
TRBJ2-7,TRBD2,TRBV20-1,.,TGCAGTGCTAGAGGAATTGGACTAGCGAGGAACGAGCAGTACTTC,CSARGIGLARNEQYF
TRBJ2-3,TRBD2,TRBV25-1,.,TGTGCCAGCAGTGCGGCGGGAGGGGCAGATACGCAGTATTTT,CASSAAGGADTQYF
TRBJ2-1,TRBD2,TRBV4-3,once,TGCGCCAGCAGCCAAGTCTTCGGACTAGCGGGAAAGGGTGAGCAGTTCTTC,CASSQVFGLAGKGEQFF
TRBJ2-5,TRBD2,TRBV12-5,.,TGTGCTAGTGCCCCATCGGGGGGGGCGTCAGAGACCCAGTACTTC,CASAPSGGASETQYF
TRBJ2-6,.,TRBV19,.,TGTGCCAGTGGCTCAGTTATTGGGGCCAACGTCCTGACTTTC,CASGSVIGANVLTF
TRBJ1-5,TRBD1,TRBV6-4,.,TGTGCCAGCAGGGTGACAGGGCCTGCGCTAGATCAGCCCCAGCATTTT,CASRVTGPALDQPQHF
TRBJ2-3,.,TRBV27,.,TGTGCCAGCAGTCCGGAGGGCGGCACGGATACGCAGTATTTT,CASSPEGGTDTQYF
TRBJ2-1,.,TRBV5-4,.,TGTGCCAGCAGCCCGGCCCCAAAAGGGCTCTACAATGAGCAGTTCTTC,CASSPAPKGLYNEQFF
TRBJ2-1,TRBD2,TRBV3-1,.,TGTGCCAGCAGCCAGCGGGGGGGCCTCGATGAGCAGTTCTTC,CASSQRGGLDEQFF
TRBJ1-2,TRBD1,TRBV10-3,.,TGTGCCATCAAAGGGGGCGAAGCATATGGCTACACCTTC,CAIKGGEAYGYTF